These T cell receptor beta chains were read from a single sample in a study of blood T cell repertoires in COVID-19. Only in-frame clones appear in the TCRdb table, and some are missing; sequencing was by immunoSEQ multiplex PCR. The sample shows around 140,000 clones, about 72% of them seen only once. The material sequenced was peripheral blood. These receptors originate from a woman between 70 and 85 years old with acute or convalescent COVID-19. Both conserved end residues are part of each CDR3. The order of the fields is V gene, J gene, CDR3 protein.

V: TRBV5-4; J: TRBJ2-1; CDR3: CASSSSGSNEQFF
V: TRBV6-5; J: TRBJ1-1; CDR3: CATLRGGARNTEAFF
V: TRBV19; J: TRBJ2-5; CDR3: CASSIVAWHQETQYF
V: TRBV4-1; J: TRBJ2-7; CDR3: CASSQDRGPSEQYF
V: TRBV5-1; J: TRBJ2-2; CDR3: CASREQGATGELFF
V: TRBV7-2; J: TRBJ1-2; CDR3: CASSTTGDGSYTF
V: TRBV5-1; J: TRBJ2-5; CDR3: CASSLSTGQGAQYF
V: TRBV6-6; J: TRBJ1-2; CDR3: CASRSSTGQGNYGYTF
V: TRBV29-1; J: TRBJ2-7; CDR3: CSVVPSGFYEQYF
V: TRBV6-2/TRBV6-3; J: TRBJ2-1; CDR3: CASSFLAGVEQFF
V: TRBV4-3; J: TRBJ1-2; CDR3: CASSQTGSNYGYTF
V: TRBV4-3; J: TRBJ1-2; CDR3: CASSYGTADSSYGYTF
V: TRBV5-1; J: TRBJ2-2; CDR3: CASRLTSGSAGELFF
V: TRBV28; J: TRBJ2-7; CDR3: CASSLFSSGSAYEQYF
V: TRBV5-4; J: TRBJ2-7; CDR3: CASSPPGQESYEQYF
V: TRBV29-1; J: TRBJ1-4; CDR3: CSVPVGQGEKLFF
V: TRBV19; J: TRBJ2-5; CDR3: CASTPGHPQETQYF
V: TRBV7-2; J: TRBJ2-7; CDR3: CASSYHGGPYEQYF
V: TRBV19; J: TRBJ1-2; CDR3: CASTLRDRYNYGYTF
V: TRBV27; J: TRBJ1-1; CDR3: CASRMTAMNTEAFF
V: TRBV24-1; J: TRBJ2-7; CDR3: CATEGDGNEQYF
V: TRBV4-3; J: TRBJ2-1; CDR3: CASSQLVDSSSYNEQFF
V: TRBV7-3; J: TRBJ2-2; CDR3: CASRPTSANTGELFF
V: TRBV6-1; J: TRBJ2-5; CDR3: CASSEWGGSETQYF
V: TRBV11-2; J: TRBJ2-1; CDR3: CASSFDPGNYNEQFF
V: TRBV4-2; J: TRBJ1-6; CDR3: CASSQGTETGGNSPLHF
V: TRBV19; J: TRBJ1-6; CDR3: CASSGVSSYNSPLHF
V: TRBV7-2; J: TRBJ1-6; CDR3: CASSLDAGSNSPLHF
V: TRBV6-5; J: TRBJ1-6; CDR3: CASRPGTANNSPLHF
V: TRBV28; J: TRBJ1-1; CDR3: CASLSLWETRNTEAFF
V: TRBV21-1; J: TRBJ2-7; CDR3: CASSRGQPEQYF
V: TRBV5-6; J: TRBJ2-7; CDR3: CASSFGQGKHEQYF
V: TRBV7-9; J: TRBJ1-1; CDR3: CASSPRGAPEAFF
V: TRBV4-3; J: TRBJ2-7; CDR3: CASSLTWTGTYEQYF
V: TRBV28; J: TRBJ1-1; CDR3: CASSLGTGVNTEAFF
V: TRBV5-1; J: TRBJ2-1; CDR3: CASSPGLAGVLGNEQFF
V: TRBV7-9; J: TRBJ2-1; CDR3: CASTRGDRGSYNEQFF
V: TRBV27; J: TRBJ2-2; CDR3: CASSPTRLNTGELFF
V: TRBV15; J: TRBJ2-1; CDR3: CATSYSTGPGREQFF
V: TRBV5-1; J: TRBJ1-4; CDR3: CASSAGQGEKLFF
V: TRBV3-1/TRBV3-2; J: TRBJ2-7; CDR3: CASSRSWRSYEQYF
V: TRBV19; J: TRBJ2-2; CDR3: CASSPALAPNTGELFF
V: TRBV28; J: TRBJ2-1; CDR3: CASSLNPGTSGFDEQFF
V: TRBV13; J: TRBJ2-6; CDR3: CASSPRRSTSGANVLTF
V: TRBV5-1; J: TRBJ2-5; CDR3: CASSLEGQGWETQYF
V: TRBV10-3; J: TRBJ1-1; CDR3: CAISESHRQGATEAFF
V: TRBV10-3; J: TRBJ2-7; CDR3: CAINSGGDYEQYF
V: TRBV7-2; J: TRBJ1-6; CDR3: CASSLGPGQGSSPLHF
V: TRBV12-3/TRBV12-4; J: TRBJ1-1; CDR3: CASSLSMNTEAFF
V: TRBV3-1/TRBV3-2; J: TRBJ2-1; CDR3: CASSPWVTSGINEQFF
V: TRBV6-5; J: TRBJ2-5; CDR3: CASSPGGVGVTQYF
V: TRBV19; J: TRBJ1-6; CDR3: CASSMRTDNSPLHF
V: TRBV10-2; J: TRBJ2-7; CDR3: CASSGLAGFSYEQYF
V: TRBV15; J: TRBJ2-2; CDR3: CATSSRIAGTGELFF